This entry lists 25 T cell receptor beta chains sequenced from one sample in a study of CD8 T cells in ankylosing spondylitis. TCRdb re-analysed the 5' RACE reads in MiXCR, keeping a single row per CDR3 protein. The repertoire holds some 290,000 distinct CDR3 sequences, with 20% as singletons. Material for sequencing was blood, either unsorted or a sorted T cell fraction (not recorded which). The receptor source for this set is a male donor with ankylosing spondylitis or in good health (not recorded which).

In this sample, this clonotype turned up many times. The rearrangement links TRBV5-1 to TRBJ2-2, with TRBD2 as a possible D gene (7 bases). Trimming cost V 0 bases and J 6 bases, with 12 bases left between them. Germline V gene lookup returns CDR1 SGHRS and CDR2 YFSETQ. CDR3 length: 15 amino acids. Here the CDR3 reads CASSLAWGGPGELFF. The CDR3 DNA reads TGCGCCAGCAGCTTGGCCTGGGGGGGCCCCGGGGAGCTGTTTTTT.

Only a few counts were recorded for this clonotype. This rearrangement joins TRBV24-1 to TRBJ2-3; D unresolved. CDR3 size: 13 residues. V lost 6 bases to trimming and J lost 6 bases, with 12 bases between them. Germline CDR1 reads KGHDR; CDR2 reads SFDVKD. For the CDR3, the DNA is TGTGCCACCAGTTTTCCCGGGCGGGATACGCAGTATTTT. Its protein is CATSFPGRDTQYF.

The chain is built from TRBV2 and TRBJ2-5; 8 bases are shared with TRBD1. This CDR3 comprises 12 residues. V gave up 10 bases and J gave up 2 bases; unmatched junction bases: 3. Germline loops: CDR1 SNHLY, CDR2 FYNNEI. CDR3 region: CATGQEQETQYF. CDR3 bases: TGTGCCACGGGACAGGAACAAGAGACCCAGTACTTC.

There are a few counts of this clonotype. The chain uses TRBV11-3 and TRBJ2-3, with D uncertain. V lost 2 bases and J 4 bases, leaving 7 bases between the germline ends. This CDR3 is built from 13 residues. Germline values: CDR1 SGHNT, CDR2 YENEEA. The CDR3 here is CASSLLSADTQYF. The CDR3 nucleotides are TGTGCCAGCAGCTTACTCAGCGCAGATACGCAGTATTTT.

The chain is built from TRBV10-3 and TRBJ2-1, with 7 bases fitting TRBD1. Losses at the gene ends were 0 bases for V and 4 bases for J; bases not matched to a gene: 9. The CDR3 spans 17 residues. Germline CDR1 ENHRY, CDR2 SYGVKD. The CDR3 is CAISESGGQVGYNEQFF. Here the CDR3 DNA reads TGTGCCATCAGTGAGTCCGGTGGACAGGTGGGGTACAATGAGCAGTTCTTC.

The table lists this clonotype with many counts. This chain joins TRBV5-1 and TRBJ2-1, with 8 bases identical to TRBD2. CDR3 length: 15 amino acids. Germline V gives CDR1 SGHRS, CDR2 YFSETQ. V was pared by 1 base and J by 7 bases, with 7 bases of the junction left unmatched. CDR3 in amino acids: CASSLSGGGRNEQFF. CDR3 nucleotides: TGCGCCAGCAGCTTGAGCGGGGGAGGTAGGAATGAGCAGTTCTTC.

In this sample, this clonotype turned up many times. This chain uses TRBV5-1 with TRBJ2-1; TRBD2 matches at 10 bases. J lost 9 bases, V lost 6 bases, and 12 bases had no gene match. Germline CDR1 reads SGHRS; CDR2 reads YFSETQ. The CDR3 loop spans 15 amino acids. CDR3 bases: TGCGCCAGCAAGCCTCTAGCGGGAGACCGCGGTGAGCAGTTCTTC. This encodes CASKPLAGDRGEQFF.

This clonotype has a handful of counts. The chain employs TRBV5-1 and TRBJ2-2, with 8 bases fitting TRBD2. Trimming at V came to 7 bases and at J to 0 bases, leaving 8 bases not matched to a gene. CDR1 and CDR2 (germline): SGHRS, YFSETQ. CDR3 length: 16 amino acids. The CDR3 sequence is CASGPLSGTNTGELFF. CDR3 coding DNA: TGCGCCAGCGGCCCCCTTAGCGGGACGAACACCGGGGAGCTGTTTTTT. The complete variable domain, with remaining parts taken from reference TRBV5-1 and TRBJ2-2, reads KAGVTQTPRYLIKTRGQQVTLSCSPISGHRSVSWYQQTPGQGLQFLFEYFSETQRNKGNFPGRFSGRQFSNSRSEMNVSTLELGDSALYLCASGPLSGTNTGELFFGEGSRLTVL.

The CDR3 here is CASSLSGGPPNTQYF. The CDR3 coding sequence is TGTGCCAGCAGCTTAAGCGGTGGGCCCCCCAATACGCAGTATTTT. This sequence joins TRBV7-2 and TRBJ2-3, with D possibly TRBD2 on 5 matching bases. The CDR3 has 15 residues. Germline V gene lookup returns CDR1 SGHTA and CDR2 FQGNSA. Trimming took off 2 bases at V and 7 bases at J, with 16 bases between the two ends. Full variable domain (outside the CDR3, taken from reference TRBV7-2 and TRBJ2-3): GAGVSQSPSNKVTEKGKDVELRCDPISGHTALYWYRQSLGQGLEFLIYFQGNSAPDKSGLPSDRFSAERTGGSVSTLTIQRTQQEDSAVYLCASSLSGGPPNTQYFGPGTRLTVL.

J is TRBJ2-3 and V is TRBV3-1; D is possibly TRBD1 (6 bases). Germline CDR1 is LGHDT and CDR2 is YNNKEL (reference sequence). The CDR3 is made up of 15 amino acids. V lost 2 bases, J lost 1 base, and 10 bases lay in between. This CDR3 reads CASSQKQGRTDTQYF. Written as DNA, the CDR3 is TGTGCCAGCAGCCAAAAACAGGGCCGCACAGATACGCAGTATTTT.

V usage is TRBV18 and J usage is TRBJ2-3; a possible D gene is TRBD2 (6 bases). Trimming took off 5 bases at V and 2 bases at J, with 14 bases between the two ends. This CDR3 is 15 amino acids long. CDR1 and CDR2 from the germline V gene are KGHSH and LQKENI. The chain's CDR3 is CASSGGATDTDTQYF. Here the CDR3 DNA reads TGTGCCAGCTCAGGAGGGGCCACAGACACAGATACGCAGTATTTT. Supplemented by reference TRBV18 and TRBJ2-3, the full variable domain reads NAGVMQNPRHLVRRRGQEARLRCSPMKGHSHVYWYRQLPEEGLKFMVYLQKENIIDESGMPKERFSAEFPKEGPSILRIQQVVRGDSAAYFCASSGGATDTDTQYFGPGTRLTVL.

The rearrangement uses TRBV18 and TRBJ2-2; D may be TRBD1 (5 bases). The germline gives CDR1 KGHSH, CDR2 LQKENI. The CDR3 is 14 residues long. V shed 8 bases and J shed 0 bases, with 10 bases lying between them. The CDR3 sequence is CASHRFTNTGELFF. The DNA of the CDR3 is TGTGCCAGCCACAGGTTCACGAACACCGGGGAGCTGTTTTTT.

This clonotype has more than one count but fewer than ten. V usage is TRBV6-2 or TRBV6-3 and J usage is TRBJ1-1; a possible D gene is TRBD1 (6 bases). The CDR3 loop spans 13 amino acids. The germline gives CDR1 MNHEY, CDR2 SVGEGT. V was trimmed by 4 bases and J by 7 bases, leaving 13 bases between them. CDR3 in DNA: TGTGCCAGCAGTTCCAGGGGATTGGGTGAAGCTTTCTTT. Protein: CASSSRGLGEAFF.

The chain recombines TRBV5-1 with TRBJ2-5; D might be TRBD2 (6 bases). Deletions cut 4 bases from V and 5 bases from J, with 15 bases between. Per the germline V gene, CDR1 is SGHRS and CDR2 is YFSETQ. The CDR3 contains 14 residues. The CDR3 reads CASSAGGVTETQYF. CDR3 DNA: TGCGCCAGCAGCGCCGGAGGGGTAACGGAGACCCAGTACTTC.

V and J are TRBV6-5 and TRBJ1-4, with 7 bases fitting TRBD1. The V gene's germline CDR1 is MNHEY and CDR2 SVGAGI. This CDR3 contains 18 residues. Trimming removed 2 bases from V and 0 bases from J; junction bases left unmatched: 9. CDR3 region: CASSYDFRGDATNEKLFF. The DNA of the CDR3 is TGTGCCAGCAGTTACGATTTCAGGGGGGATGCAACTAATGAAAAACTGTTTTTT.

This clonotype has just a few counts. V and J are TRBV29-1 and TRBJ1-4; D not certain. Germline V gene lookup returns CDR1 SQVTM and CDR2 ANQGSEA. CDR3 length equals 12 residues. Trimming took off 7 bases at V and 6 bases at J, with 12 bases between the two ends. The CDR3 nucleotides are TGCAGCGCCGGCGGGGATTATGAAAAACTGTTTTTT. This encodes CSAGGDYEKLFF. Full variable domain (missing parts from reference TRBV29-1 and TRBJ1-4): SAVISQKPSRDICQRGTSLTIQCQVDSQVTMMFWYRQQPGQSLTLIATANQGSEATYESGFVIDKFPISRPNLTFSTLTVSNMSPEDSSIYLCSAGGDYEKLFFGSGTQLSVL.

This clonotype was observed a handful of times. The rearrangement links TRBV10-3 to TRBJ2-1; the D gene is possibly TRBD2 (6 bases). The germline V gene encodes CDR1 ENHRY and CDR2 SYGVKD. The CDR3 length is 14 residues. Trimming pared 4 bases from V and 6 bases from J, leaving 13 bases between. The CDR3 nucleotides read TGTGCCATCAGTGTTGTCCGGGACTCCAATGAGCAGTTCTTC. Translating it yields CAISVVRDSNEQFF.

This clonotype was counted at least ten times. V is TRBV12-3 or TRBV12-4 and J is TRBJ1-2; TRBD1 aligns across 8 bases. The CDR3 covers 13 residues. Trimming cost V 2 bases and J 6 bases; bases outside gene matches: 2. The chain's CDR3 is CASSLQGADGYTF. In nucleotides, the CDR3 is TGTGCCAGCAGTTTACAGGGGGCGGATGGCTACACCTTC.

The V and J genes are TRBV19 and TRBJ2-5, with D perhaps matching TRBD2 (5 bases). Germline-derived CDR1 and CDR2 are LNHDA and SQIVND (reference sequence). The V end was cut by 3 bases, the J end by 1 base, with 9 bases between. This CDR3 contains 14 residues. The CDR3 DNA follows: TGTGCCAGTAGTATGTGGGCGGGCCAAGAGACCCAGTACTTC. As protein: CASSMWAGQETQYF.

The chain recombines TRBV30 with TRBJ2-1, with 12 bases lining up with TRBD2. V was clipped by 4 bases and J by 7 bases; unmatched bases: 8. This CDR3 comprises 15 residues. Looked up from germline, CDR1 is GTSNPN and CDR2 is SVGIG (reference sequence). The CDR3 DNA sequence: TGTGCCTGGACCCTAGGACTAGCGGGGACTAATGAGCAGTTCTTC. Translation gives CAWTLGLAGTNEQFF.

The chain has TRBV5-1 and TRBJ2-7; 14 bases line up with TRBD2. Germline CDR1 is SGHRS and CDR2 is YFSETQ. The CDR3 extends over 15 amino acids. V shed 4 bases and J 5 bases; nucleotides not matched to a gene: 5. CDR3: CASSPGLAGVDEQYV. Written as DNA, the CDR3 is TGCGCCAGCAGCCCGGGACTAGCGGGAGTGGACGAGCAGTACGTC.

The table lists this clonotype with many counts. The gene calls are TRBV9 and TRBJ1-3; D gene unclear. Trimming cost V 0 bases and J 10 bases, with 14 bases left between them. CDR1 and CDR2 (germline): SGDLS, YYNGEE. This CDR3 contains 14 residues. CDR3 in DNA: TGTGCCAGCAGCGTAGGATGGGCTGAAAGTACCATATATTTT. This gives the protein CASSVGWAESTIYF.

The chain links TRBV20-1 to TRBJ2-3; D is tentatively TRBD1 or TRBD2 (5 bases each). Trimming took off 0 bases at V and 2 bases at J, with 15 bases between the two ends. Per the germline V gene, CDR1 is DFQATT and CDR2 is SNEGSKA (reference sequence). The CDR3 has 16 amino acids. The CDR3 reads CSARDEGRRPTDTQYF. CDR3 nucleotides: TGCAGTGCTAGAGACGAGGGGCGGAGACCCACAGATACGCAGTATTTT.

The chain recombines TRBV12-3 or TRBV12-4 with TRBJ2-1; 9 bases are a match to TRBD2. V gave up 6 bases and J gave up 1 base; unmatched junction bases: 7. CDR3 length equals 16 residues. Here the CDR3 reads CASRRTSDWSYNEQFF. The CDR3, as DNA: TGTGCCAGCAGAAGGACTAGCGACTGGTCCTACAATGAGCAGTTCTTC.

This clonotype was detected a few times. This chain joins TRBV6-1 and TRBJ2-1, with 8 nucleotides matching TRBD1. This CDR3 region has 16 residues. Unmatched junction bases numbered 7, after V lost 6 bases and J lost 0 bases. The V gene's germline CDR1 is MNHNS and CDR2 SASEGT. DNA for the CDR3: TGTGCCAGCAGCTCACCCAGGGGGCTCTCCTACAATGAGCAGTTCTTC. It translates to CASSSPRGLSYNEQFF.